The rows below give T cell receptor beta chains drawn from one sample of a study of T cells in Graves' hyperthyroidism and ophthalmopathy. TCRdb re-called the multiplex PCR reads with MiXCR, one entry per CDR3 protein. The data contain 400,000 or so distinct CDR3 sequences, 11% to 15% of them singletons. The specimen was blood. All receptors come from a man in his fifties with Graves' ophthalmopathy. CDR3s include the opening cysteine and the closing phenylalanine or tryptophan. Fields, in order: D gene, J gene, clone size, V gene, CDR3 protein, CDR3 DNA. D genes are given only for firm matches. Not every row has a clone size; where given, it reads once, few, many or a size class.

NA,TRBJ2-7,few,TRBV29-1,CSVAETRSARYF,TGCAGCGTTGCCGAGACAAGATCGGCGCGGTACTTC
NA,TRBJ1-2,many,TRBV24-1,CATSDDPGVNGYTF,TGTGCCACCAGTGATGACCCAGGGGTTAATGGCTACACCTTC
NA,TRBJ2-1,NA,TRBV28,CASSLWGEGWFF,TGTGCCAGCAGTTTGTGGGGGGAAGGGTGGTTCTTC
NA,TRBJ1-1,NA,TRBV19,CASNPGTEAFF,TGTGCCAGTAATCCTGGCACTGAAGCTTTCTTT
TRBD2,TRBJ2-3,many,TRBV12-3/TRBV12-4,CASSPRLAGATDTQYF,TGTGCCAGCAGTCCCCGTCTAGCGGGAGCCACAGATACGCAGTATTTT
TRBD1,TRBJ2-1,many,TRBV20-1,CSAPDRGDDEQFF,TGCAGTGCCCCCGACAGGGGCGACGATGAGCAGTTCTTC
NA,TRBJ1-1,many,TRBV6-1,CASESEGNTEAFF,TGTGCCAGCGAGAGTGAGGGGAACACTGAAGCTTTCTTT
TRBD2,TRBJ2-1,many,TRBV3-1,CASSEYSGRVIEQFF,TGTGCCAGCAGCGAATATAGCGGGAGGGTAATTGAGCAGTTCTTC
NA,TRBJ1-6,few,TRBV10-3,CAISESRSPLHF,TGTGCCATCAGTGAGTCCCGATCACCCCTCCACTTT
NA,TRBJ1-5,few,TRBV28,CATWGAYQPQHF,TGTGCAACGTGGGGGGCGTATCAGCCCCAGCATTTT
NA,TRBJ1-6,many,TRBV6-1,CASSKTPGVGSNSPLHF,TGTGCCAGCAGCAAAACCCCAGGGGTTGGTTCGAATTCACCCCTCCACTTT
NA,TRBJ2-1,once,TRBV29-1,CSGGNYNEQFF,TGCAGCGGGGGGAACTACAATGAGCAGTTCTTC
NA,TRBJ1-5,many,TRBV29-1,CSVRGADNQPQHF,TGCAGCGTTCGGGGCGCGGACAATCAGCCCCAGCATTTT
TRBD1,TRBJ2-5,few,TRBV2,CASSLTGGWETQYF,TGTGCCAGCAGTCTAACAGGGGGATGGGAGACCCAGTACTTC
TRBD1,TRBJ2-1,few,TRBV9,CASSVLGQGALDEQFF,TGTGCCAGCAGCGTACTGGGACAGGGGGCTCTGGATGAGCAGTTCTTC
NA,TRBJ2-7,many,TRBV20-1,CSARFESSYEQYF,TGCAGTGCTAGGTTTGAGAGCTCCTACGAGCAGTACTTC
TRBD2,TRBJ2-2,few,TRBV6-1,CASKESGRGFTGELFF,TGTGCCAGCAAGGAGAGCGGGAGGGGATTTACCGGGGAGCTGTTTTTT
NA,TRBJ1-2,NA,TRBV5-1,CASSLAGDSNYGYTF,TGCGCCAGCAGCTTGGCCGGCGACTCTAACTATGGCTACACCTTC
TRBD2,TRBJ2-5,NA,TRBV20-1,CSGRTSAVRETQYF,TGCAGTGGCAGGACTAGCGCGGTTCGCGAGACCCAGTACTTC
NA,TRBJ1-3,few,TRBV7-8,CASSSIVGNTIYF,TGTGCCAGCAGCTCGATAGTTGGAAACACCATATATTTT
NA,TRBJ1-2,NA,TRBV29-1,CSVPPQGNRGGYTF,TGCAGCGTCCCCCCCCAGGGGAACCGAGGGGGCTACACCTTC
TRBD2,TRBJ2-2,NA,TRBV14,CASSQDTASGRRGELFF,TGTGCCAGCAGCCAAGATACGGCTAGCGGACGGCGCGGGGAGCTGTTTTTT
TRBD2,TRBJ2-5,many,TRBV9,CASSVRAGESETQYF,TGTGCCAGCAGCGTAAGAGCGGGAGAATCAGAGACCCAGTACTTC
TRBD2,TRBJ2-7,NA,TRBV5-5,CASSLNSGSYEQYF,TGTGCCAGCAGCTTGAATAGCGGGAGCTACGAGCAGTACTTC